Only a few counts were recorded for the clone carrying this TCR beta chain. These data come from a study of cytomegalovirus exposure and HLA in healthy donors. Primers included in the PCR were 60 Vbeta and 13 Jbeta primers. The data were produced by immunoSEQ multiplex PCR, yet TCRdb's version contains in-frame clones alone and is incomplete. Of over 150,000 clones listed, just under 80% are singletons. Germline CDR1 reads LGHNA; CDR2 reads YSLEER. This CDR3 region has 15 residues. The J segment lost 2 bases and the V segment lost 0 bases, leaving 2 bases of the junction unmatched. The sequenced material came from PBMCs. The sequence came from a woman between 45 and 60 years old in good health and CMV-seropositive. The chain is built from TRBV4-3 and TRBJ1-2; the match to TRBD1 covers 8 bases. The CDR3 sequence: CASSQDTGGNYGYTF. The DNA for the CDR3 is TGCGCCAGCAGCCAAGATACAGGGGGGAACTATGGCTACACCTTC.